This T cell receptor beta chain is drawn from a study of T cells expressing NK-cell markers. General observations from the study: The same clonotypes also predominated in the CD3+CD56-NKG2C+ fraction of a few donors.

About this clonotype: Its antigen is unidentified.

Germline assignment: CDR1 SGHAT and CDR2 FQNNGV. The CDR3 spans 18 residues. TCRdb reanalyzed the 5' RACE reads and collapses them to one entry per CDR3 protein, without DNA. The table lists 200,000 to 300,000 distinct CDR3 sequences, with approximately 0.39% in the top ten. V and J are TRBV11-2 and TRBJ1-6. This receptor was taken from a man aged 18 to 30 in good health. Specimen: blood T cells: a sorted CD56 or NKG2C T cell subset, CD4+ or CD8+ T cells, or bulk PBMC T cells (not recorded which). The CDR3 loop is CASSQEGPGLSINSPLHF.